This T cell receptor beta chain was recorded in a study of T cell responses to AZD1222 COVID-19 vaccine. Study-level results: White British ancestry dominated among donors, who included more females, and clonal diversity was possibly underestimated. The breadth and depth of Spike-specific TCRs increased once two AZD1222 doses had been given.

CDR1 is MDHEN, CDR2 SYDVKM, per germline. Trimming cost V 5 bases and J 5 bases; bases outside gene matches: 8. The CDR3 totals 15 residues. About this clone itself: The antigen is not known.

The table came from immunoSEQ multiplex PCR; TCRdb's copy has only in-frame clones and leaves some out. This sample has about 100,000 clones; around 87% occur once, and the top ten carry about 10%. The input for sequencing was peripheral blood, taken 28 days after the second AZD1222 dose. The TCR comes from an adult who received the AZD1222 COVID-19 vaccine. V and J are TRBV28 and TRBJ1-1; TRBD1 agrees at 10 bases. CDR3 in DNA: TGTGCCAGCAGTCCCAGACAGGGGGCTGGGACTGAAGCTTTCTTT. Translated: CASSPRQGAGTEAFF.